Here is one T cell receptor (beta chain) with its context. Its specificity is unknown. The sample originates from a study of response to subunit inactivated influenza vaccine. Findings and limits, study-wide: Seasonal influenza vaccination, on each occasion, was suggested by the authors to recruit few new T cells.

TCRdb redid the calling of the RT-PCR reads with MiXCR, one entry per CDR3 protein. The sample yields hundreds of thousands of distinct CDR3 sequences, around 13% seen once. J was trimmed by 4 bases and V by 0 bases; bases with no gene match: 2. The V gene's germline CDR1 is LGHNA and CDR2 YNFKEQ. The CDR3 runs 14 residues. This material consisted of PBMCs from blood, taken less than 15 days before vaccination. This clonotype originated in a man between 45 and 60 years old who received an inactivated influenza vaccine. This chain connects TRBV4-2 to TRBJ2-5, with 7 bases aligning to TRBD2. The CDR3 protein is CASSQEGRAETQYF. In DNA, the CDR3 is TGTGCCAGCAGCCAAGAGGGGAGGGCAGAGACCCAGTACTTC.